This TCR beta chain was retrieved from a study of patients and donors after allogeneic stem cell transplantation. TCRdb itself ran the RT-PCR reads through MiXCR, one entry per CDR3 protein. The sample gives about 960,000 distinct CDR3 sequences, 15% to 20% of which show up once; roughly 6.4% is in the top ten. This CDR3 spans 15 amino acids. The V and J ends lost 5 bases and 4 bases, in that order; junction bases with no gene match: 10. Input material: blood, either unsorted or a sorted T cell fraction (not recorded which). The chain employs TRBV12-3 or TRBV12-4 and TRBJ2-5; 7 bases line up with TRBD2. This clonotype was obtained from a human donor who was either an allogeneic HSCT recipient or a stem cell or donor lymphocyte infusion donor (not recorded which). It is not recorded whose cells these are; they may come from a transplant donor. This CDR3 is CASSPLAEGTETQYF. The CDR3 nucleotides are TGTGCCAGCAGTCCCCTAGCGGAGGGAACAGAGACCCAGTACTTC.